The present entry profiles one TCR beta chain with its context. Produced via immunoSEQ multiplex PCR; TCRdb's table is partial and in-frame only. The data show 60,000 to 90,000 clones, more than 90% seen once. The germline gives CDR1 MNHNY, CDR2 SVGAGI (reference sequence). The CDR3 extends over 15 amino acids. Unmatched junction bases numbered 6, after V lost 6 bases and J lost 0 bases. This entry belongs to a study of technical replicates of blood from a handful of donors. The V and J genes are TRBV6-6 and TRBJ2-7; 9 bases are a match to TRBD1. The sequence came from a human donor in good health. The sequencing sample was made of T cells isolated from PBMCs. As DNA, the CDR3 is TGTGCCAGCAGGGGGGGGACAGGGAGCTCCTACGAGCAGTACTTC. It yields the protein CASRGGTGSSYEQYF.